The clone carrying this TCR beta chain was detected once. The data belong to a study of lymphopenia after photon versus proton radiotherapy. Data came from immunoSEQ multiplex PCR; TCRdb stores just in-frame clones and leaves some out. The table has tens of thousands of clones, 80% to 90% seen once; the top ten hold more than 1.2%. Trimming removed 1 base from V and 8 bases from J, with 11 bases in between. There are 14 residues in the CDR3. Germline CDR1 and CDR2: SGHAT and FQNNGV. Sequencing used peripheral blood, obtained from a patient treated with proton-based radiotherapy. This sequence was found in a man in his sixties with pancreatic cancer. The chain employs TRBV11-2 and TRBJ1-4; no definite D call. In DNA, the CDR3 is TGTGCCAGCAGCTTAGGGTCGGGTTTGGAAAAACTGTTTTTT. This translates into CASSLGSGLEKLFF.